The entry below describes one TCR beta chain. Its antigen is still unknown. This entry comes from a study of CD4+ T cells in melanoma. Study-wide results and caveats: In melanoma, neoantigen-specific CD4+ T cells reportedly differed in differentiation state. CD8+ T cell, macrophage and B cell function reportedly correlated with neoantigen-specific CD4+ T cells.

The CDR3 runs 14 residues. Produced via immunoSEQ multiplex PCR; TCRdb's table is partial and in-frame only. The sample has some 13,000 clones; about 64% are singletons. The V gene is TRBV12-1, the J gene TRBJ1-2; the table gives TRBD1 as D, unverified against the DNA. TRBV12-1 is recorded as a pseudogene. The specimen sequenced was cells from a culture (not recorded whether cultured in vitro). This receptor was obtained from a human donor with melanoma. The CDR3 DNA reads as TGTGCCAGCAGCCTCCAGGTGCCTAACTATGGCTACACCTTC. Translation gives CASSLQVPNYGYTF.